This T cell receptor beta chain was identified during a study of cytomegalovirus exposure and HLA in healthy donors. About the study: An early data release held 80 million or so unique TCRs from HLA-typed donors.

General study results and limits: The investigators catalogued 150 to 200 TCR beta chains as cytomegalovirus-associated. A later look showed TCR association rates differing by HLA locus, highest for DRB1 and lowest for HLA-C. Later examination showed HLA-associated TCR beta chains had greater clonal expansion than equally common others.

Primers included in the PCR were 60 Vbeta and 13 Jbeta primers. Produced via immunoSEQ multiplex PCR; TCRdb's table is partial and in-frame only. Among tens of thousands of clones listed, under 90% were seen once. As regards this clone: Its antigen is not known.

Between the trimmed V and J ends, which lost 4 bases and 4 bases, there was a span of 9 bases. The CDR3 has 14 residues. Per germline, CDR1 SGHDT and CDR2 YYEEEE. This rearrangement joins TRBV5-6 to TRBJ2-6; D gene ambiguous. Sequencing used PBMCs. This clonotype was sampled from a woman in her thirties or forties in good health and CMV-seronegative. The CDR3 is CASSDMNGANVLTF. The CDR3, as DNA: TGTGCCAGCAGCGACATGAACGGGGCCAACGTCCTGACTTTC. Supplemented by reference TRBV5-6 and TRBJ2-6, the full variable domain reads DAGVTQSPTHLIKTRGQQVTLRCSPKSGHDTVSWYQQALGQGPQFIFQYYEEEERQRGNFPDRFSGHQFPNYSSELNVNALLLGDSALYLCASSDMNGANVLTFGAGSRLTVL.